This TCR beta chain was sequenced during a study of T cells of healthy individuals. From the 5' RACE reads, TCRdb called clonotypes with MiXCR, one entry per CDR3 protein. The data contain some 100,000 distinct CDR3 sequences, 17% of them singletons. The V end was cut by 8 bases, the J end by 7 bases, with 18 bases between. The CDR3 has 14 residues. Germline V lookup: CDR1 MNHEY, CDR2 SVGEGT. The chain uses TRBV6-2 or TRBV6-3 and TRBJ1-5, with D tentatively TRBD1 (6 bases). The clonotype originates from a human donor in good health. CDR3 amino acids: CASRPWGGRQPQHF. CDR3 in DNA: TGTGCCAGCCGCCCATGGGGGGGCAGACAGCCCCAGCATTTT.